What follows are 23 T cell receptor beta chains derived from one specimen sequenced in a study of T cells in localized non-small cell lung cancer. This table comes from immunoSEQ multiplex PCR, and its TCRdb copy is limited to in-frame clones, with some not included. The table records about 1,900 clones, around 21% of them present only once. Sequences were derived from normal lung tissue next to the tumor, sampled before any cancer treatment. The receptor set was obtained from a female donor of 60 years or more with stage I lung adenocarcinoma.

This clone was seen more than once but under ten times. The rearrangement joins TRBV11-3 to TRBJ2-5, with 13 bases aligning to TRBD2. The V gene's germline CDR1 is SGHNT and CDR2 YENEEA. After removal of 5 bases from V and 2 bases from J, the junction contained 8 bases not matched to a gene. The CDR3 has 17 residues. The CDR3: CASSVGLAGVVQETQYF. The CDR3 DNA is TGTGCCAGCAGCGTAGGACTAGCGGGAGTGGTACAAGAGACCCAGTACTTC.

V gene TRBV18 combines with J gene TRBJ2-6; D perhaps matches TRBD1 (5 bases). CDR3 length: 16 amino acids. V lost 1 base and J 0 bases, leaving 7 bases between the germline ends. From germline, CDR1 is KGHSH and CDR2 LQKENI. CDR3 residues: CASSPRGGSGANVLTF. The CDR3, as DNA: TGTGCCAGCTCACCACGGGGCGGCTCTGGGGCCAACGTCCTGACTTTC. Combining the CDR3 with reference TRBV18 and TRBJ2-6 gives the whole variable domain NAGVMQNPRHLVRRRGQEARLRCSPMKGHSHVYWYRQLPEEGLKFMVYLQKENIIDESGMPKERFSAEFPKEGPSILRIQQVVRGDSAAYFCASSPRGGSGANVLTFGAGSRLTVL.

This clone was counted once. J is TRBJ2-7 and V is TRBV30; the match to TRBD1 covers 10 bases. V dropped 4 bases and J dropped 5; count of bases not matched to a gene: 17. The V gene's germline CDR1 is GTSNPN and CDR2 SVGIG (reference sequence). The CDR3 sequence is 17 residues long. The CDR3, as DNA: TGTGCCTGGATTCCCCCCCGAACGGGACAGGGGTCTCACGAGCAGTACTTC. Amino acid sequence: CAWIPPRTGQGSHEQYF.

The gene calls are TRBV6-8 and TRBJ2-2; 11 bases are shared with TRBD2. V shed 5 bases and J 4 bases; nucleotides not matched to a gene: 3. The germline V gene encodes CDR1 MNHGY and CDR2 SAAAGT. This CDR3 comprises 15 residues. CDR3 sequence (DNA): TGTGCCAGCAGTCCGACTAGCGGGGTCACCGGGGAGCTGTTTTTT. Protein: CASSPTSGVTGELFF.

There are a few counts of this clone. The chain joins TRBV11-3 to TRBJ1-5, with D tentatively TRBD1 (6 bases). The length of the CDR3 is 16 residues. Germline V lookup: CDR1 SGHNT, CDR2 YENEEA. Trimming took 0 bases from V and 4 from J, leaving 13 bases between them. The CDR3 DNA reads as TGTGCCAGCAGCTTAGAGGGGGCATTTGCAAATCAGCCCCAGCATTTT. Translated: CASSLEGAFANQPQHF.

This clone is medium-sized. The CDR3 DNA is TGTGCCAGCAGCGTAGCTAGCAGGTGGGGGTACCAAGAGACCCAGTACTTC. Translated, it gives CASSVASRWGYQETQYF. The chain is built from TRBV9 and TRBJ2-5, with D perhaps TRBD1 or TRBD2 (5 bases each). Germline V gene sequence: CDR1 SGDLS, CDR2 YYNGEE. The CDR3 length is 17 residues. Trimming left V 0 bases short and J 0 bases short, with 15 bases between.

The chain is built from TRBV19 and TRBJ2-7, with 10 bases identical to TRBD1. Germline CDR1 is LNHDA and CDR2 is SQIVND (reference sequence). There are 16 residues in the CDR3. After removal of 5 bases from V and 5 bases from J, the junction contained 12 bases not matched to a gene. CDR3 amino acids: CASSPTTGQGRNEQYF. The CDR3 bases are TGTGCCAGTAGTCCAACAACGGGACAGGGGCGGAACGAGCAGTACTTC.

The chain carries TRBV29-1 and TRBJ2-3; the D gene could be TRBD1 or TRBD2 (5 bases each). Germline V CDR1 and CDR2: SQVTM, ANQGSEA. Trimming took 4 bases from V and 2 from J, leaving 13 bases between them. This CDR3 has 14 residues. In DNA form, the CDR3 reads TGCAGCGTTGGAGGGGAGCGGTCCACAGATACGCAGTATTTT. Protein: CSVGGERSTDTQYF.

CDR3 nucleotides: TGTGCCAGCGTCCGGAATTGGGGAGGCACTGAAGCTTTCTTT. Translation: CASVRNWGGTEAFF. The rearrangement uses TRBV6-8 and TRBJ1-1; D remains ambiguous. The CDR3 runs to 14 residues. Trimming cost V 8 bases and J 4 bases, with 17 bases left between them. CDR1 is MNHGY, CDR2 SAAAGT, per germline.

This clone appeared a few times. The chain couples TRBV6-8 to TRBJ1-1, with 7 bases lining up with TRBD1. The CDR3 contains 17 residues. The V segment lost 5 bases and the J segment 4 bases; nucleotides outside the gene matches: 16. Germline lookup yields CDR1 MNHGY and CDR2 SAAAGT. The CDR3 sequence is CASSEFRGGAGATEAFF. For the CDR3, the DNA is TGTGCCAGCAGTGAGTTCAGGGGGGGGGCAGGTGCCACTGAAGCTTTCTTT.

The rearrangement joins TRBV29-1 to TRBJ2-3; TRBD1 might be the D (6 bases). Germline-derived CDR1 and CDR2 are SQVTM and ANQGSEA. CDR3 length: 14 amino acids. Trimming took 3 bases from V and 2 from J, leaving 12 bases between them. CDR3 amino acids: CSVDGGPATDTQYF. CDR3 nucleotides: TGCAGCGTTGATGGGGGCCCCGCCACAGATACGCAGTATTTT.

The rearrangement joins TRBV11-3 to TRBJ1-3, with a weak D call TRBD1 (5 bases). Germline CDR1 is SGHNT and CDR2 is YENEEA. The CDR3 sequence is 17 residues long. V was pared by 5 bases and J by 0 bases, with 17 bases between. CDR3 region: CASSRTTGPSSGNTIYF. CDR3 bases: TGTGCCAGCAGCCGAACAACAGGACCGAGCTCTGGAAACACCATATATTTT.

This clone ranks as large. CDR3 sequence reads: CASSPHRQGSNTGELFF. For the CDR3, the DNA is TGTGCCAGCAGCCCACACAGACAGGGATCGAACACCGGGGAGCTGTTTTTT. The V gene is TRBV11-3, the J gene TRBJ2-2; 7 bases agree with TRBD1. The CDR3 has 17 amino acids. Losses at the gene ends were 5 bases for V and 0 bases for J; bases not matched to a gene: 9. Germline values: CDR1 SGHNT, CDR2 YENEEA. Full variable domain (remainder filled in from reference TRBV11-3 and TRBJ2-2): EAGVVQSPRYKIIEKKQPVAFWCNPISGHNTLYWYLQNLGQGPELLIRYENEEAVDDSQLPKDRFSAERLKGVDSTLKIQPAELGDSAVYLCASSPHRQGSNTGELFFGEGSRLTVL.

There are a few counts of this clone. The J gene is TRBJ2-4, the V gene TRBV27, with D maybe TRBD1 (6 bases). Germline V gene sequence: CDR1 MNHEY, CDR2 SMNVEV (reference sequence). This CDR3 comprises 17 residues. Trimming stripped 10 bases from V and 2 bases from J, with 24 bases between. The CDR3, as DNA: TGTGCCATCCCACCGGGACATCAACAAGGGACCAAAAACATTCAGTACTTC. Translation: CAIPPGHQQGTKNIQYF.

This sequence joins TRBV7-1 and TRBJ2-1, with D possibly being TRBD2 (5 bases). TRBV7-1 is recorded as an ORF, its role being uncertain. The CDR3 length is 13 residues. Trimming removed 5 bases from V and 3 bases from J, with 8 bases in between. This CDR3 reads CASSRTSYNEQFF. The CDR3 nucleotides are TGTGCCAGCAGCCGAACTAGCTACAATGAGCAGTTCTTC.

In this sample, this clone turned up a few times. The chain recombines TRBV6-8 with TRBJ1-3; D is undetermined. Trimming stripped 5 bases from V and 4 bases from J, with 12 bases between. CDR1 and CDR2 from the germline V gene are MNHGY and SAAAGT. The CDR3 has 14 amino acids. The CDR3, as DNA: TGTGCCAGCAGTGACGGCACTAAGGGAAACACCATATATTTT. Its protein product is CASSDGTKGNTIYF.

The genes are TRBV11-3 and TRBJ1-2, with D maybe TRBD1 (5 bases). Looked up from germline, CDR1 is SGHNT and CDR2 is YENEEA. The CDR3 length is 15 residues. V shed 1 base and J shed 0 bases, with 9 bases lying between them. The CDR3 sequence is CASSLGTLTNYGYTF. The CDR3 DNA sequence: TGTGCCAGCAGCTTAGGGACACTAACTAACTATGGCTACACCTTC.

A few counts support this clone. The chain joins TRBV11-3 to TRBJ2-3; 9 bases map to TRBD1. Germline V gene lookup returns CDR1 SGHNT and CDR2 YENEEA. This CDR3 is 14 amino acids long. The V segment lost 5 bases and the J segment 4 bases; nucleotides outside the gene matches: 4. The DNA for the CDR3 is TGTGCCAGCAGCCGAGACAGGGGGGCAGATACGCAGTATTTT. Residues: CASSRDRGADTQYF.

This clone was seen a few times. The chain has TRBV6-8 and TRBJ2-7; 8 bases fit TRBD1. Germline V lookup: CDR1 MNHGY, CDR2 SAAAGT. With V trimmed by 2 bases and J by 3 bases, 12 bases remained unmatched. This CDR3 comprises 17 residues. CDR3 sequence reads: CASSYQKGTGSSYEQYF. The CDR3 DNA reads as TGTGCCAGCAGTTACCAGAAAGGGACAGGATCGAGCTACGAGCAGTACTTC.

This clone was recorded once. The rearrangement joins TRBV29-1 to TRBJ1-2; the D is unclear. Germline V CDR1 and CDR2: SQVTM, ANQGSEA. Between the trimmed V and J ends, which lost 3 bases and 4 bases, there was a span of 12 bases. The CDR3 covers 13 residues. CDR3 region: CSVESTRSYGYTF. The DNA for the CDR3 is TGCAGCGTTGAGTCTACAAGGTCCTATGGCTACACCTTC.

In nucleotides, the CDR3 is TGCAGCGTGGGACAGGACTACGCCCGGAATGAGCAGTTCTTC. This sequence encodes CSVGQDYARNEQFF. J is TRBJ2-1 and V is TRBV29-1; TRBD1 matches 8 bases. CDR3 length equals 14 residues. V was pared by 6 bases and J by 7 bases, with 11 bases of the junction left unmatched. Germline CDR1 is SQVTM and CDR2 is ANQGSEA.

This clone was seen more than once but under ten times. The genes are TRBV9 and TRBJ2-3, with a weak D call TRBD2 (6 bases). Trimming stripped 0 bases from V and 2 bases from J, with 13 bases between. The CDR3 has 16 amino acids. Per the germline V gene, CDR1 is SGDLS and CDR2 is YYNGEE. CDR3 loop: CASSVDLAQITDTQYF. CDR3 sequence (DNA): TGTGCCAGCAGCGTAGATCTAGCGCAGATCACAGATACGCAGTATTTT.

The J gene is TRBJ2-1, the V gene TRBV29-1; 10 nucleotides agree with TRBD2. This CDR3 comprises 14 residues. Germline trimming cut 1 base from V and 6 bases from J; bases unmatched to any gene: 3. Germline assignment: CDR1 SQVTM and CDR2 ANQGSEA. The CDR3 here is CSVEGVAGGNEQFF. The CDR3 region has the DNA TGCAGCGTTGAAGGGGTAGCGGGAGGCAATGAGCAGTTCTTC.